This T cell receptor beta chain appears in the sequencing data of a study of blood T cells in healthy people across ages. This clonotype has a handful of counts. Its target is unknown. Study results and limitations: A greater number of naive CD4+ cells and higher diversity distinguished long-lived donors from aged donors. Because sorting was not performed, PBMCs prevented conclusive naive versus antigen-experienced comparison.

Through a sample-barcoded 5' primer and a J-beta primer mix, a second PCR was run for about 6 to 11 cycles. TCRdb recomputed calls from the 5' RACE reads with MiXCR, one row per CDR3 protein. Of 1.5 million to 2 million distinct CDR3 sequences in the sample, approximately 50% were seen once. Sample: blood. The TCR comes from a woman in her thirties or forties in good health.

CDR3: CASTRAGRSYEQYF. CDR3 DNA: TGTGCCAGCACCCGAGCGGGTCGCTCCTACGAGCAGTACTTC. V gene TRBV6-2 or TRBV6-3 combines with J gene TRBJ2-7, with D perhaps matching TRBD2 (6 bases). The CDR3 consists of 14 residues. Germline V CDR1 and CDR2: MNHEY, SVGEGT. Between the trimmed V and J ends, which lost 7 bases and 0 bases, there was a span of 13 bases.